What follows are 30 T cell receptor beta chains derived from one specimen sequenced in a study of metastatic and nonmetastatic thyroid tumors. TCRdb re-analyzed the PCR reads using MiXCR. The sample includes about 20,000 clones, 12% of them seen just once. Patients were all untreated before their thyroid surgery. Sequenced: blood. These receptors were obtained from a male donor with papillary thyroid cancer or a benign thyroid nodule (not recorded which). Some clones in this sample may be carry-over from other donors' samples.

The chain joins TRBV5-1 to TRBJ2-7; D not certain. Germline lookup yields CDR1 SGHRS and CDR2 YFSETQ. The CDR3 covers 13 residues. Trimming left V 0 bases short and J 6 bases short, with 10 bases between. The CDR3 reads CASSLADGFEQYF. The CDR3 coding sequence is TGCGCCAGCAGCTTGGCGGACGGATTCGAGCAGTACTTC.

Details on this clone: Germline is not matched at one junction end, which may reflect a read error. The rearrangement links TRBV6-5 to TRBJ1-2; D gene unclear. In germline, CDR1 is MNHEY, CDR2 SVGAGI. This CDR3 region has 14 residues. This chain's CDR3 is CASSPSGSSGGYTF. For the CDR3, the DNA is TGCGCCAGCAGTCCCTCGGGATCTTCGGGTGGCTACACCTTC.

This chain uses TRBV30 with TRBJ2-5, with 9 bases matching TRBD1. Germline assignment: CDR1 GTSNPN and CDR2 SVGIG (reference sequence). The CDR3 runs to 15 residues. The ends lost 5 bases at V and 1 base at J; junction bases unmatched: 8. This chain's CDR3 is CAWVPGQGFQETQYF. The DNA for the CDR3 is TGTGCCTGGGTTCCGGGACAGGGTTTCCAAGAGACCCAGTACTTC.

This clone has ten or more counts. This chain joins TRBV7-2 and TRBJ2-3, with 9 nucleotides matching TRBD1. Losses at the gene ends were 4 bases for V and 5 bases for J; bases not matched to a gene: 4. CDR3 size: 14 residues. Germline lookup yields CDR1 SGHTA and CDR2 FQGNSA. The CDR3 protein is CASSYRDRVDTQYF. The CDR3 nucleotides read TGTGCCAGCAGCTACCGGGACAGGGTAGATACGCAGTATTTT.

The V and J genes are TRBV10-3 and TRBJ2-2; 9 nucleotides line up with TRBD1. The J segment lost 6 bases and the V segment lost 6 bases, leaving 11 bases of the junction unmatched. This CDR3 is 16 amino acids long. Germline V gene lookup returns CDR1 ENHRY and CDR2 SYGVKD. CDR3 coding DNA: TGTGCCATCAGCGGCGGAGGGACAGGGACTTCCGGGGAGCTGTTTTTT. Translated, it gives CAISGGGTGTSGELFF.

The chain uses TRBV4-2 and TRBJ2-3, with TRBD2 matching over 15 bases. Germline assignment: CDR1 LGHNA and CDR2 YNFKEQ. After removal of 0 bases from V and 4 bases from J, the junction contained 5 bases not matched to a gene. This CDR3 has 18 amino acids. The CDR3 DNA follows: TGTGCCAGCAGCCAAGATTTAGGACTAGCGGGAGGGGCAGATACGCAGTATTTT. Its protein is CASSQDLGLAGGADTQYF.

This clone rates as medium-sized. V and J are TRBV7-2 and TRBJ2-7; either TRBD1 or TRBD2 may fit D (5 bases each). Germline V lookup: CDR1 SGHTA, CDR2 FQGNSA. This CDR3 comprises 12 residues. Trimming pared 6 bases from V and 0 bases from J, leaving 6 bases between. Written as DNA, the CDR3 is TGTGCCAGCAGGGGGGTCTCCTACGAGCAGTACTTC. It is translated as CASRGVSYEQYF.

In this sample, this clone turned up a few times. The chain's CDR3 is CATRRFTYEQYF. Here the CDR3 DNA reads TGTGCCACCCGTCGATTCACCTACGAGCAGTACTTC. The chain carries TRBV28 and TRBJ2-7; D not certain. The germline CDR1 and CDR2 sequences are MDHEN and SYDVKM. CDR3 length: 12 residues. V was cut by 10 bases and J by 2 bases, with 12 bases left in between.

This clone was detected only a few times. V usage is TRBV7-2 and J usage is TRBJ2-7; D perhaps matches TRBD2 (6 bases). The CDR3 length is 15 residues. Trimming shortened V by 1 base and J by 4 bases, and 14 bases separated the two germline ends. Per germline, CDR1 SGHTA and CDR2 FQGNSA. CDR3 in amino acids: CASSLGVRAGYEQYF. In DNA form, the CDR3 reads TGTGCCAGCAGCTTAGGGGTCAGGGCGGGGTACGAGCAGTACTTC.

This clone rates as medium-sized. This sequence joins TRBV28 and TRBJ1-2; 7 bases fit TRBD1. The CDR3 length is 14 residues. Trimming cost V 2 bases and J 2 bases; bases outside gene matches: 2. Per germline, CDR1 MDHEN and CDR2 SYDVKM. CDR3 nucleotide sequence: TGTGCCAGCAGTTTAACAGGGGTAAACTATGGCTACACCTTC. This translates into CASSLTGVNYGYTF.

This clone was observed many times. The V call is TRBV5-1, the J call TRBJ2-2; 8 nucleotides match TRBD2. Germline V CDR1 and CDR2: SGHRS, YFSETQ. Trimming cost V 2 bases and J 4 bases; bases outside gene matches: 7. The CDR3 loop spans 16 amino acids. DNA of the CDR3: TGCGCCAGCAGCTTCGGGAGGGCGATCGTCACCGGGGAGCTGTTTTTT. This encodes CASSFGRAIVTGELFF.

Ten or more counts support this clone. The CDR3 is CSVVLRVGYEQYF. CDR3 nucleotide sequence: TGCAGCGTAGTACTTCGAGTTGGATACGAGCAGTACTTC. This sequence joins TRBV29-1 and TRBJ2-7; no reliable D call. Germline V gene sequence: CDR1 SQVTM, CDR2 ANQGSEA. Trimming took off 6 bases at V and 4 bases at J, with 16 bases between the two ends. The CDR3 has 13 amino acids.

This clone was detected only a few times. J is TRBJ2-7 and V is TRBV6-1; 9 bases fit TRBD2. The junction had 4 bases not matched to a gene; V was cut back by 1 base and J by 3 bases. From germline, CDR1 is MNHNS and CDR2 SASEGT. The CDR3 spans 15 residues. The DNA of the CDR3 is TGTGCCAGCAGTGAAGGGCTAGCGGGGTTCTACGAGCAGTACTTC. Translated: CASSEGLAGFYEQYF.

The chain recombines TRBV27 with TRBJ1-6, with no clear D. The V gene lost 5 bases and the J gene lost 10 bases, with 12 bases spanning the gap. The CDR3 extends over 13 amino acids. Germline V gene lookup returns CDR1 MNHEY and CDR2 SMNVEV (reference sequence). CDR3 coding DNA: TGTGCCAGCAGTCGGGCTCGGGGATCACCCCTCCACTTT. This encodes CASSRARGSPLHF.

This chain connects TRBV6-2 or TRBV6-3 to TRBJ2-7; 8 nucleotides match TRBD1. Per the germline V gene, CDR1 is MNHEY and CDR2 is SVGEGT. The CDR3 consists of 15 residues. V trimming: 2 bases; J trimming: 5 bases; junction bases outside the gene matches: 8. For the CDR3, the DNA is TGTGCCAGCAGTTACCCCCGACAGGGGTTCGACGAGCAGTACTTC. It specifies CASSYPRQGFDEQYF.

The rearrangement links TRBV6-4 to TRBJ2-3; D is unresolved. Trimming left V 4 bases short and J 5 bases short, with 10 bases between. CDR1 is MRHNA and CDR2 is SNTAGT in the germline V gene. The CDR3 length is 13 residues. The CDR3 DNA sequence: TGTGCCAGCAGTGGTAATGAGCGAGATACGCAGTATTTT. Its protein is CASSGNERDTQYF.

This clone was recorded at least ten times. This may be a read error: a much more frequent sequence differs by one nucleotide. The CDR3 end shows no conserved phenylalanine or tryptophan, and so a read error is likely. The genes are TRBV28 and TRBJ1-1; 8 positions match TRBD1. The CDR3 loop spans 14 amino acids. Trimming took 7 bases from V and 0 from J; bases not matched to a gene: 4. Germline assignment: CDR1 MDHEN and CDR2 SYDVKM. The CDR3 nucleotides are TGTGCCAGCATTACGGACAGGGTGAACACTGAAGCTTTCCTT. This translates into CASITDRVNTEAFL.

In this sample, this clone is medium-sized. The genes are TRBV28 and TRBJ1-2, with D possibly matching TRBD1 (5 bases). The germline V gene encodes CDR1 MDHEN and CDR2 SYDVKM. This CDR3 is 15 amino acids long. V was trimmed by 8 bases and J by 10 bases, leaving 26 bases between them. CDR3 residues: CASLKGGTGLGYYTF. CDR3 DNA: TGTGCCAGCCTAAAGGGAGGAACGGGGCTAGGCTACTACACCTTC.

V usage is TRBV20-1 and J usage is TRBJ2-7; 8 bases line up with TRBD2. The J segment lost 6 bases and the V segment lost 0 bases, leaving 7 bases of the junction unmatched. The CDR3 contains 14 residues. Germline CDR1 and CDR2: DFQATT and SNEGSKA (reference sequence). The CDR3 DNA is TGCAGTGCTAGAGAAGTTGGCGGGAGGTGCGAGCAGTACTTC. Its translation: CSAREVGGRCEQYF.

By frequency in the sample, this clone is medium-sized. The rearrangement uses TRBV28 and TRBJ2-3, with D possibly TRBD2 on 5 matching bases. The V end lost 3 bases, the J end lost 3 bases, and 13 bases lay between the germline ends. CDR3 length: 15 residues. Germline V lookup: CDR1 MDHEN, CDR2 SYDVKM. CDR3 DNA: TGTGCCAGCAGTTTCGGAGGCGTCTCTACAGATACGCAGTATTTT. Its translation: CASSFGGVSTDTQYF.

The table lists this clone with many counts. The chain has TRBV2 and TRBJ1-1; tentative D call: TRBD1 (6 bases). Germline values: CDR1 SNHLY, CDR2 FYNNEI. Trimming shortened V by 3 bases and J by 3 bases, and 11 bases separated the two germline ends. This CDR3 spans 14 amino acids. CDR3 sequence reads: CASSDYREDTEAFF. As DNA, the CDR3 is TGTGCCAGCAGTGATTACAGGGAAGACACTGAAGCTTTCTTT.

The sample holds many counts of this clone. The chain is built from TRBV29-1 and TRBJ1-2; perhaps TRBD1 as D (5 bases). V was clipped by 3 bases and J by 6 bases, with 11 bases between them. Germline values: CDR1 SQVTM, CDR2 ANQGSEA. This CDR3 region has 12 residues. The CDR3 region is CSVDGGDDGYTF. Here the CDR3 DNA reads TGCAGCGTTGACGGGGGTGATGATGGCTACACCTTC.

This clone qualifies as medium-sized. The chain joins TRBV27 to TRBJ2-7, with a weak D call TRBD2 (6 bases). Trimming stripped 5 bases from V and 0 bases from J, with 17 bases between. Germline CDR1 is MNHEY and CDR2 is SMNVEV (reference sequence). The CDR3 has 16 residues. The CDR3 is CASSGGSRAYSYEQYF. In nucleotides, the CDR3 is TGTGCCAGCAGTGGGGGGAGCAGGGCTTACTCCTACGAGCAGTACTTC.

By sample share, this clone is medium-sized. The gene calls are TRBV19 and TRBJ2-7; D may be TRBD1 (5 bases). Germline values: CDR1 LNHDA, CDR2 SQIVND (reference sequence). The CDR3 is made up of 15 amino acids. Trimming pared 5 bases from V and 2 bases from J, leaving 16 bases between. The CDR3 loop is CASSSAGSSTYEQYF. For the CDR3, the DNA is TGTGCCAGTAGTTCCGCAGGGTCTTCGACCTACGAGCAGTACTTC.

This clone occurred many times. Other DNA variants within this sample encode the same CDR3. J is TRBJ2-1 and V is TRBV29-1, with D possibly TRBD2 on 6 matching bases. Trimming stripped 0 bases from V and 9 bases from J, with 15 bases between. Germline V gene lookup returns CDR1 SQVTM and CDR2 ANQGSEA. The CDR3 length is 14 residues. The chain's CDR3 is CSVEDLTSSAEQFF. CDR3 nucleotides: TGCAGCGTTGAAGATTTGACTAGTTCAGCTGAGCAGTTCTTC.

V is TRBV20-1 and J is TRBJ2-1, with TRBD1 matching over 7 bases. The germline V gene encodes CDR1 DFQATT and CDR2 SNEGSKA (reference sequence). V lost 6 bases to trimming and J lost 12 bases; unmatched junction nucleotides: 14. The CDR3 runs to 13 residues. The CDR3 DNA reads as TGCAGTGCCAGGGACAGTGCAGGGCATGTGCAGTTCTTC. Its protein product is CSARDSAGHVQFF.

This clone occurred many times. The chain links TRBV18 to TRBJ1-1; 7 nucleotides agree with TRBD1. The V and J ends lost 1 base and 3 bases, in that order; junction bases with no gene match: 2. The germline V gene has CDR1 KGHSH and CDR2 LQKENI. CDR3 length equals 14 residues. CDR3 sequence reads: CASSPQGADTEAFF. CDR3 nucleotide sequence: TGTGCCAGCTCACCACAGGGGGCCGACACTGAAGCTTTCTTT. The whole variable domain, remainder taken from reference TRBV18 and TRBJ1-1, is NAGVMQNPRHLVRRRGQEARLRCSPMKGHSHVYWYRQLPEEGLKFMVYLQKENIIDESGMPKERFSAEFPKEGPSILRIQQVVRGDSAAYFCASSPQGADTEAFFGQGTRLTVV.

This clone was seen ten or more times. The V and J genes are TRBV20-1 and TRBJ2-4, with D perhaps given as TRBD1 or TRBD2 (5 bases each). The CDR3 loop spans 15 amino acids. Per germline, CDR1 DFQATT and CDR2 SNEGSKA (reference sequence). V was trimmed by 0 bases and J by 0 bases, leaving 9 bases between them. In nucleotides, the CDR3 is TGCAGTGCTAGAGATCGGGGCCTAGCCAAAAACATTCAGTACTTC. This sequence encodes CSARDRGLAKNIQYF.

This clone was seen a few times. The V and J genes are TRBV27 and TRBJ2-1; 7 nucleotides match TRBD2. The CDR3 is 14 residues long. Germline trimming cut 5 bases from V and 5 bases from J; bases unmatched to any gene: 6. Germline V CDR1 and CDR2: MNHEY, SMNVEV (reference sequence). CDR3 in DNA: TGTGCCAGCAGTCCCGGGACTACCGACAATGAGCAGTTCTTC. Translation: CASSPGTTDNEQFF.

Ten or more counts support this clone. The chain couples TRBV9 to TRBJ2-1; D perhaps matches TRBD2 (5 bases). The CDR3 sequence is 16 residues long. The V gene's germline CDR1 is SGDLS and CDR2 YYNGEE. Trimming pared 0 bases from V and 2 bases from J, leaving 12 bases between. CDR3 DNA: TGTGCCAGCAGCGTAGGAGGGAGTGGCACCTACAATGAGCAGTTCTTC. This sequence encodes CASSVGGSGTYNEQFF.